This T cell receptor (beta chain) was sequenced in a study of blood T cell repertoires in COVID-19. Looking at the study overall: The samples span acute and convalescent COVID-19 from the United States, Italy and Spain.

Study processing details: Reference gene primers were amplified, and this amplification served to estimate nucleated cell counts. Some clones are missing from TCRdb's copy, which holds only in-frame ones; the method was immunoSEQ multiplex PCR. V and J calls and clone size are copied from that table; D and trimming were computed from the DNA. Of 120,000 or so clones in the sample, around four fifths are singletons; the top ten hold approximately 15%. V shed 10 bases and J shed 3 bases, with 17 bases lying between them. Germline-derived CDR1 and CDR2 are ENHRY and SYGVKD. The CDR3 extends over 14 amino acids.

This receptor was taken from a woman aged 55-70 years with acute or convalescent COVID-19. This chain joins TRBV10-3 and TRBJ2-3; TRBD1 might be the D (7 bases). The source material was peripheral blood. DNA for the CDR3: TGTGCCACCGCTAGGGGGCGGGGAACAGATACGCAGTATTTT. The encoded protein is CATARGRGTDTQYF.